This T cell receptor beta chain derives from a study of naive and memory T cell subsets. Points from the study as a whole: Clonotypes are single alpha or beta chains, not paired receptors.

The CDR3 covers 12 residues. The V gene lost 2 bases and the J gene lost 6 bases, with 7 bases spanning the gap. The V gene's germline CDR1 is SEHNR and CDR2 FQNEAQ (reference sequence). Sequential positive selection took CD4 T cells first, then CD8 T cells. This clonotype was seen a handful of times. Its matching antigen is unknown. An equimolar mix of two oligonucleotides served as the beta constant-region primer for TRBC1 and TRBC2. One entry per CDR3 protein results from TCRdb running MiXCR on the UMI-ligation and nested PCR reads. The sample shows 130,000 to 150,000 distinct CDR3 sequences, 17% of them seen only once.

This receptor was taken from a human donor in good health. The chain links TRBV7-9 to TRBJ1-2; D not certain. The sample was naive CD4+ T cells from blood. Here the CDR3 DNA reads TGTGCCAGCAGCTTACGGGAGGATGGCTACACCTTC. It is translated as CASSLREDGYTF. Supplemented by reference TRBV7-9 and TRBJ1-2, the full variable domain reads DTGVSQNPRHKITKRGQNVTFRCDPISEHNRLYWYRQTLGQGPEFLTYFQNEAQLEKSRLLSDRFSAERPKGSFSTLEIQRTEQGDSAMYLCASSLREDGYTFGSGTRLTVV.